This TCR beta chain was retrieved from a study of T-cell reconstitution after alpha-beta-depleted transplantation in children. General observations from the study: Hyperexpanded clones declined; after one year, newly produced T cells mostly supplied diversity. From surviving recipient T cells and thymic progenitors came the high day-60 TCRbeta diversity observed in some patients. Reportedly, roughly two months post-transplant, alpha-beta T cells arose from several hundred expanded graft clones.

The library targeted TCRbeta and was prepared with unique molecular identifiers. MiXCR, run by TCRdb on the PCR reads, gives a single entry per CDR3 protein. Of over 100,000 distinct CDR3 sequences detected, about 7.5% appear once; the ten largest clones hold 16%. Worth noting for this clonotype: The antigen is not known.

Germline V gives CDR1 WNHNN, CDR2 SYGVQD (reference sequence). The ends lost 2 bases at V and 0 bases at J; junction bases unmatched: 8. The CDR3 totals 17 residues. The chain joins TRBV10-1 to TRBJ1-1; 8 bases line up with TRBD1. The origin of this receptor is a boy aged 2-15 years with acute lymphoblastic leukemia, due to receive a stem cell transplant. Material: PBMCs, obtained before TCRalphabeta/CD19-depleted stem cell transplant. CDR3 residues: CASSELRQGWVNTEAFF. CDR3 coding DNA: TGCGCCAGCAGTGAGCTAAGACAGGGGTGGGTGAACACTGAAGCTTTCTTT.